This T cell receptor beta chain was documented in a study of metastatic and nonmetastatic thyroid tumors (dated by TCRdb to about 2020). At the level of the whole study: The researchers compared repertoires between peripheral blood samples and tumor or nodule tissue samples from patients with malignant or benign thyroid disease. Findings and caveats that apply to the study as a whole: In both blood and tumor samples, malignant tumors were reported to have significantly higher TCR beta diversity than benign nodules.

A note on this clone: Its target antigen remains unknown. No base-level quality is on record; no much larger clone is a single base apart.

Library preparation employed PCR. Instrument on record: Illumina HiSeq 4000. The TCR beta-chain CDR3 region of each patient was profiled by high-throughput sequencing. The authors processed their data as follows. CDR3 differences across clinicopathological groups were used to build a classifier for discriminating distant-metastatic papillary thyroid cancer patients. To measure repertoire diversity the researchers used the Shannon index, while the Morisita-Horn index served to gauge how similar the tumor and blood repertoires were. TCRdb applied fastp at Q25 and MiXCR to the public reads, then kept only in-frame beta chains. It is TCRdb's table, rather than the study itself, that gives the V and J calls and clone size. The sample table records roughly 30,000 clones; around a quarter of these occur just once. The ten largest clones take up 14% to 15% of the sample. No patient had received any treatment before thyroid surgery. Using T-cell receptor beta sequencing, the researchers looked back retrospectively at clinical samples from patients, gathered between the early 2010s and the late 2010s.

Input material: blood. This receptor was obtained from a female donor with papillary thyroid cancer or a benign thyroid nodule (not recorded which). Some clones in this sample may be carry-over from other donors' samples.

The DNA is TGTGCCTGGAGTGTACAGGGGGCCGGGAGTTCACCCCTCCACTTT. Its amino acids are CAWSVQGAGSSPLHF. The sequence links TRBV30 to TRBJ1-6; the central 9 bases match TRBD1. Trimming removed 0 bases from V and 9 bases from J; the gene matches leave 6 bases unexplained. Per the germline V gene (reference sequence), GTSNPN is the CDR1 and SVGIG is the CDR2. The CDR3 goes from the cysteine to the phenylalanine over 15 residues. This entry keeps only the CDR3 DNA: 45 bases, framed from base 1.